The 24 T cell receptor beta chains reported below all come from one sample, sequenced in a study of T cell changes during pregnancy in multiple sclerosis. The table came from immunoSEQ multiplex PCR; TCRdb's copy has only in-frame clones and leaves some out. The table has some 45,000 clones, roughly 85% seen once. Here the sequenced sample was CD4+ T cells from peripheral blood mononuclear cells, taken after pregnancy. The receptors originated from a female donor with multiple sclerosis, enrolled in a pregnancy study.

This rearrangement joins TRBV11-2 to TRBJ1-2, with a weak D call TRBD1 (5 bases). The CDR3 extends over 15 amino acids. V lost 4 bases to trimming and J lost 2 bases, with 14 bases between them. Germline V gene lookup returns CDR1 SGHAT and CDR2 FQNNGV. The CDR3 coding sequence is TGTGCCAGCAGCTGGGCTCGGGACTCGAACTATGGCTACACCTTC. The encoded protein is CASSWARDSNYGYTF.

The genes are TRBV30 and TRBJ1-2; a weak D match, TRBD1 (5 bases). The length of the CDR3 is 12 residues. Per the germline V gene, CDR1 is GTSNPN and CDR2 is SVGIG (reference sequence). V lost 2 bases and J 12 bases, leaving 16 bases between the germline ends. In nucleotides, the CDR3 is TGTGCCTGGAGTCCTCCCTGGGGGGTGAACACCTTC. Protein sequence: CAWSPPWGVNTF.

The rearrangement links TRBV7-2 to TRBJ1-1; D unresolved. This CDR3 is built from 13 residues. The V end lost 2 bases, the J end lost 0 bases, and 4 bases lay between the germline ends. CDR1 is SGHTA, CDR2 FQGNSA, per germline. The CDR3 loop reads CASSLTVNTEAFF. The DNA for the CDR3 is TGTGCCAGCAGCTTAACAGTGAACACTGAAGCTTTCTTT.

As for this clone: The junction departs from germline at one end; a sequencing error may be responsible. The chain has TRBV5-8 and TRBJ1-3, with unresolved D. This CDR3 has 11 residues. Germline V lookup: CDR1 SGHTS, CDR2 YDEGEE. CDR3 in amino acids: CASSLFTPRDF. The DNA for the CDR3 is TGTGCCAGCAGCTTGTTTACTCCGCGTGATTTT.

This clone was counted between two and nine times. The chain is built from TRBV4-2 and TRBJ1-6; perhaps TRBD1 as D (5 bases). CDR1 is LGHNA and CDR2 is YNFKEQ in the germline V gene. V was clipped by 5 bases and J by 11 bases, with 16 bases between them. The CDR3 runs to 14 residues. CDR3 sequence: CASSAGTTPPPLHF. Written as DNA, the CDR3 is TGTGCCAGCAGCGCGGGGACCACGCCTCCACCCCTCCACTTT.

The chain links TRBV11-3 to TRBJ2-2; 9 bases align to TRBD1. Germline assignment: CDR1 SGHNT and CDR2 YENEEA. This CDR3 contains 15 residues. Germline trimming cut 5 bases from V and 5 bases from J; bases unmatched to any gene: 6. This CDR3 reads CASSPRQGGTGELFF. The CDR3 region has the DNA TGTGCCAGCAGCCCCCGACAGGGGGGGACCGGGGAGCTGTTTTTT.

The rearrangement joins TRBV5-1 to TRBJ2-3, with 7 nucleotides matching TRBD1. CDR1 SGHRS and CDR2 YFSETQ come from the germline V gene. V lost 0 bases to trimming and J lost 1 base; unmatched junction nucleotides: 5. This CDR3 is built from 16 residues. In DNA, the CDR3 is TGCGCCAGCAGCTTGGCCAATACAGGGGGCACAGATACGCAGTATTTT. Translation: CASSLANTGGTDTQYF.

The J gene is TRBJ2-1, the V gene TRBV7-8; D perhaps matches TRBD2 (7 bases). The ends were cut back, 5 bases at V and 8 bases at J, with 19 bases in the middle. The CDR3 runs 15 residues. CDR1 SGHVS and CDR2 FQNEAQ come from the germline V gene. In nucleotides, the CDR3 is TGTGCCAGCAGCATTATGGGGGGGGCGGGGGATGAGCAGTTCTTC. Its protein product is CASSIMGGAGDEQFF.

V is TRBV15 and J is TRBJ2-4, with D possibly TRBD2 on 5 matching bases. V lost 0 bases to trimming and J lost 0 bases, with 18 bases between them. Germline V lookup: CDR1 LNHNV, CDR2 YYDKDF (reference sequence). There are 19 residues in the CDR3. The CDR3 loop reads CATSRDRTGISIAKNIQYF. CDR3 sequence (DNA): TGTGCCACCAGCAGAGATAGGACGGGAATCTCCATAGCCAAAAACATTCAGTACTTC.

The chain employs TRBV27 and TRBJ2-3; possibly TRBD1 for D (5 bases). The CDR3 runs 16 residues. V lost 5 bases and J 0 bases, leaving 15 bases between the germline ends. The germline gives CDR1 MNHEY, CDR2 SMNVEV (reference sequence). CDR3 sequence (DNA): TGTGCCAGCAGTCTCGACAGTAAACCTAGCACAGATACGCAGTATTTT. It yields the protein CASSLDSKPSTDTQYF.

V is TRBV25-1 and J is TRBJ1-5, with D possibly being TRBD1 (5 bases). V was cut by 1 base and J by 7 bases, with 14 bases left in between. The CDR3 runs to 15 residues. In germline, CDR1 is MGHDK, CDR2 SYGVNS. The CDR3 coding sequence is TGTGCCAGCAGTGAATCAGAGGCAGGGATACAGCCCCAGCATTTT. Its protein product is CASSESEAGIQPQHF.

In its sample, this clone was seen a few times. J is TRBJ1-1 and V is TRBV30; D remains unclear. V gave up 3 bases and J gave up 1 base, with 15 bases separating them. This CDR3 spans 15 amino acids. Germline assignment: CDR1 GTSNPN and CDR2 SVGIG (reference sequence). The CDR3 here is CAWRYLGVWNTEAFF. The CDR3 DNA follows: TGTGCCTGGAGGTACTTAGGAGTCTGGAACACTGAAGCTTTCTTT.

This clone turned up a few times. The V call is TRBV5-4, the J call TRBJ2-3; 7 nucleotides agree with TRBD1. The CDR3 runs to 15 residues. Germline V gives CDR1 SGHNT, CDR2 YYREEE (reference sequence). V lost 4 bases, J lost 6 bases, and 11 bases stayed unmatched. The DNA for the CDR3 is TGTGCCAGCAGCATCCGACAGGGACGCGGGGATACGCAGTATTTT. This gives the protein CASSIRQGRGDTQYF. Full variable domain (outside the CDR3, taken from reference TRBV5-4 and TRBJ2-3): ETGVTQSPTHLIKTRGQQVTLRCSSQSGHNTVSWYQQALGQGPQFIFQYYREEENGRGNFPPRFSGLQFPNYSSELNVNALELDDSALYLCASSIRQGRGDTQYFGPGTRLTVL.

This chain joins TRBV4-2 and TRBJ2-3; D not resolved. V was shortened by 2 bases and J by 6 bases, with 6 bases between the two germline ends. Germline V gene sequence: CDR1 LGHNA, CDR2 YNFKEQ. This CDR3 has 12 amino acids. This chain's CDR3 is CASSQSADTQYF. Written as DNA, the CDR3 is TGTGCCAGCAGCCAAAGCGCGGATACGCAGTATTTT.

The V and J genes are TRBV19 and TRBJ2-5; the D gene is possibly TRBD1 (6 bases). The germline V and J ends were trimmed by 0 bases and 0 bases, with 11 bases remaining between them. CDR3 length: 16 amino acids. The germline CDR1 and CDR2 sequences are LNHDA and SQIVND (reference sequence). CDR3 loop: CASSIDDRQYQETQYF. For the CDR3, the DNA is TGTGCCAGTAGTATAGATGACAGGCAGTACCAAGAGACCCAGTACTTC.

V is TRBV4-2 and J is TRBJ1-2, with D possibly matching TRBD1 (5 bases). Looked up from germline, CDR1 is LGHNA and CDR2 is YNFKEQ. The CDR3 contains 15 residues. Between the trimmed V and J ends, which lost 0 bases and 4 bases, there was a span of 12 bases. In DNA, the CDR3 is TGTGCCAGCAGCCAAGACGGTGCAGGGCGCTATGGCTACACCTTC. This translates into CASSQDGAGRYGYTF.

The chain carries TRBV4-3 and TRBJ2-3; 9 nucleotides match TRBD1. CDR1 and CDR2 (germline): LGHNA, YSLEER. The CDR3 loop spans 17 amino acids. The junction had 14 bases not matched to a gene; V was cut back by 4 bases and J by 6 bases. The CDR3 nucleotides read TGCGCCAGCAGCCCGGAGCTACCGGGACAGGGCAGGGATACGCAGTATTTT. Its protein is CASSPELPGQGRDTQYF.

The rearrangement links TRBV5-1 to TRBJ2-5, with D maybe TRBD1 (6 bases). Germline CDR1 is SGHRS and CDR2 is YFSETQ. The CDR3 is made up of 13 amino acids. V dropped 4 bases and J dropped 2 bases, with 9 bases sitting between them. The DNA for the CDR3 is TGCGCCAGCAGCATACAGGGACAAGAGACCCAGTACTTC. This sequence encodes CASSIQGQETQYF. The full variable domain, its missing parts supplied by reference TRBV5-1 and TRBJ2-5, is KAGVTQTPRYLIKTRGQQVTLSCSPISGHRSVSWYQQTPGQGLQFLFEYFSETQRNKGNFPGRFSGRQFSNSRSEMNVSTLELGDSALYLCASSIQGQETQYFGPGTRLLVL.

Here the CDR3 DNA reads TGCAGCGTTACCCGGGAGACCGGGGAGCAGTTCTTC. It encodes CSVTRETGEQFF. The rearrangement joins TRBV29-1 to TRBJ2-1, with D maybe TRBD2 (6 bases). Germline-derived CDR1 and CDR2 are SQVTM and ANQGSEA. The CDR3 extends over 12 amino acids. The V end was cut by 5 bases, the J end by 10 bases, with 15 bases between.

This sequence joins TRBV18 and TRBJ1-2; D is uncertain. V lost 3 bases and J lost 2, with 13 bases in between. This CDR3 is 15 amino acids long. Germline CDR1 reads KGHSH; CDR2 reads LQKENI. CDR3 in DNA: TGTGCCAGCTCACCGAGGGCACCGAGGAACTATGGCTACACCTTC. Its translation: CASSPRAPRNYGYTF. Full variable domain (remainder filled in from reference TRBV18 and TRBJ1-2): NAGVMQNPRHLVRRRGQEARLRCSPMKGHSHVYWYRQLPEEGLKFMVYLQKENIIDESGMPKERFSAEFPKEGPSILRIQQVVRGDSAAYFCASSPRAPRNYGYTFGSGTRLTVV.

V usage is TRBV6-5 and J usage is TRBJ2-7, with a weak D call TRBD2 (7 bases). Trimming took 2 bases from V and 2 from J, leaving 13 bases between them. From germline, CDR1 is MNHEY and CDR2 SVGAGI. The CDR3 contains 15 residues. The DNA of the CDR3 is TGTGCCAGCAGTTACATACGGGGGGCCGCCTACGAGCAGTACTTC. This codes for CASSYIRGAAYEQYF.

This clone occurred once. The chain is built from TRBV21-1 and TRBJ1-2. TRBV21-1 is recorded as a pseudogene. The CDR3 length is 15 residues. CDR3 in DNA: TGTGCCAGCAGCAAAGAGAAGCGACGACCTTATGGCTACACCTTC. Amino acid sequence: CASSKEKRRPYGYTF.

The chain carries TRBV5-1 and TRBJ1-1, with a possible D match to TRBD1 (5 bases). Germline assignment: CDR1 SGHRS and CDR2 YFSETQ. Trimming cost V 3 bases and J 0 bases, with 15 bases left between them. The CDR3 has 16 amino acids. DNA for the CDR3: TGCGCCAGCAGCTGGGGGGGACCTAATTTGAACACTGAAGCTTTCTTT. The encoded protein is CASSWGGPNLNTEAFF.

The sample holds a few counts of this clone. This chain uses TRBV6-5 with TRBJ1-6; 7 bases map to TRBD1. The CDR3 length is 13 residues. Germline values: CDR1 MNHEY, CDR2 SVGAGI. Unmatched junction bases numbered 5, after V lost 5 bases and J lost 10 bases. CDR3 sequence reads: CASSDREGSPLHF. The CDR3 region has the DNA TGTGCCAGCAGTGACAGGGAAGGATCACCCCTCCACTTT.